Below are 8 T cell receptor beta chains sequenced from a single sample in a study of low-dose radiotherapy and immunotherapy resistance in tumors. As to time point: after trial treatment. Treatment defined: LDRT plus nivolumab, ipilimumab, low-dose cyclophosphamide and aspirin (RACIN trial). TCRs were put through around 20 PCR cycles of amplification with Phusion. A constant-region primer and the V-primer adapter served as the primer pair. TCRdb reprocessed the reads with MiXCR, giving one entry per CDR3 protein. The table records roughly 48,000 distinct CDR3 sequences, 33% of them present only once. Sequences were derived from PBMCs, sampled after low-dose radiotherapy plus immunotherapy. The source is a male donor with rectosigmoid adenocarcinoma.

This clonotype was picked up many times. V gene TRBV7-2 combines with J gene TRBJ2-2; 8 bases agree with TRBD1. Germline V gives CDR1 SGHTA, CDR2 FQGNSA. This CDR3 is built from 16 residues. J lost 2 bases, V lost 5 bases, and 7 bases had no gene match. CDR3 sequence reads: CASSRTGGFNTGELFF. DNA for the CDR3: TGTGCCAGCAGCCGTACAGGGGGGTTTAACACCGGGGAGCTGTTTTTT. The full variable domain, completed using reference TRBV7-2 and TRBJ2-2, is GAGVSQSPSNKVTEKGKDVELRCDPISGHTALYWYRQSLGQGLEFLIYFQGNSAPDKSGLPSDRFSAERTGGSVSTLTIQRTQQEDSAVYLCASSRTGGFNTGELFFGEGSRLTVL.

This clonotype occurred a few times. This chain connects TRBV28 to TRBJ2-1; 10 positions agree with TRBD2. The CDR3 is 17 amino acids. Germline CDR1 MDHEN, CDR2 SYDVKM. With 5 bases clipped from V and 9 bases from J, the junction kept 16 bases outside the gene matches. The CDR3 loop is CASSPWTSGEGGGEQFF. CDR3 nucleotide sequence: TGTGCCAGCAGTCCTTGGACTAGCGGAGAGGGGGGGGGTGAGCAGTTCTTC.

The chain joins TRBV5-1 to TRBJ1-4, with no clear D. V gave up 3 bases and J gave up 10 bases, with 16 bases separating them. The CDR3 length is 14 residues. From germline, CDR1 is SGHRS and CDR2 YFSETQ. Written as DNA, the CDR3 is TGCGCCAGCAGCTCGGGAGGACCAGGAGGAAAACTGTTTTTT. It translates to CASSSGGPGGKLFF.

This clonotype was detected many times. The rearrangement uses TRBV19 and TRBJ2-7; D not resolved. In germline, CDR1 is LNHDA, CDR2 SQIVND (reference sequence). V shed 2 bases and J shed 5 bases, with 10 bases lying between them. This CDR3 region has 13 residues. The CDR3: CASSISARDEQYF. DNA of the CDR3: TGTGCCAGTAGTATATCCGCAAGGGACGAGCAGTACTTC.

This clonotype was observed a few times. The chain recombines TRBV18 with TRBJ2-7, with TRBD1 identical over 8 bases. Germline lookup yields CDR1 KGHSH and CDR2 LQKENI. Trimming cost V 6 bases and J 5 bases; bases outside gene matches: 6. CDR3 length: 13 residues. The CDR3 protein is CASSRTGNDEQYF. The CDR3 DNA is TGTGCCAGCTCGAGGACAGGGAACGACGAGCAGTACTTC.

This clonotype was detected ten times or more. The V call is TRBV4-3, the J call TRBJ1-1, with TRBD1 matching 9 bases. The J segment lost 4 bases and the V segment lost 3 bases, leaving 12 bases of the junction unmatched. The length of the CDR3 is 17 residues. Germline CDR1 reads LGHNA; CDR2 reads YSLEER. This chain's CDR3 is CASSHATGGVKATEAFF. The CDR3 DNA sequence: TGCGCCAGCAGCCATGCTACAGGGGGCGTGAAGGCCACTGAAGCTTTCTTT.

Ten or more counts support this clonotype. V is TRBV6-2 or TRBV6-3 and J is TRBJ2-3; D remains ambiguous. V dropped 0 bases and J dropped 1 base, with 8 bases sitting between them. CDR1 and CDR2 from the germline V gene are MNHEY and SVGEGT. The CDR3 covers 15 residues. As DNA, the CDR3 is TGTGCCAGCAGTTACTCTACGGATCGCACAGATACGCAGTATTTT. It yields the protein CASSYSTDRTDTQYF.

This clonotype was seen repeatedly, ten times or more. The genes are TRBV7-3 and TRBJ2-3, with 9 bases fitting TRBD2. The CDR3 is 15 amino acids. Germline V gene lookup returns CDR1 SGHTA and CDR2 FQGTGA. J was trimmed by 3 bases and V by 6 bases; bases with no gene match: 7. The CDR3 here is CASSFTSGQTDTQYF. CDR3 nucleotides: TGTGCCAGCAGTTTCACTAGCGGGCAGACAGATACGCAGTATTTT.